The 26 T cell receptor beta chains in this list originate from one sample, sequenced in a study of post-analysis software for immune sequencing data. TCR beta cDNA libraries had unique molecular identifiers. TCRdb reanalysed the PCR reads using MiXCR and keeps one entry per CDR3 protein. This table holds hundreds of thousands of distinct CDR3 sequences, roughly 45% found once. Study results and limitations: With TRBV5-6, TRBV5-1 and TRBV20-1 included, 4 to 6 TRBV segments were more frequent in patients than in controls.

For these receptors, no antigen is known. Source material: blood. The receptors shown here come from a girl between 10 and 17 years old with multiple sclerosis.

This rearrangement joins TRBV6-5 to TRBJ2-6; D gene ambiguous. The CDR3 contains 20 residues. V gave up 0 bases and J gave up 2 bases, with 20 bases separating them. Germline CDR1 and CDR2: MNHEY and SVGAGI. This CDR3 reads CASSYSRDWRMGPGANVLTF. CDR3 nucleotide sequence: TGTGCCAGCAGTTACTCGAGAGATTGGAGAATGGGTCCTGGGGCCAACGTCCTGACTTTC.

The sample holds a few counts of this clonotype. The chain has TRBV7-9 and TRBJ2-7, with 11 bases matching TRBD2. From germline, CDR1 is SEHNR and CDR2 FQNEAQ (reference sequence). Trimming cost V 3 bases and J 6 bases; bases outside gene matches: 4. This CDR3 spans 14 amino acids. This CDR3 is CASSFSGRAGEQYF. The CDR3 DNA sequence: TGTGCCAGCAGCTTTAGCGGGAGGGCTGGCGAGCAGTACTTC. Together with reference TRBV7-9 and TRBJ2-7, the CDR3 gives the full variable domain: DTGVSQNPRHKITKRGQNVTFRCDPISEHNRLYWYRQTLGQGPEFLTYFQNEAQLEKSRLLSDRFSAERPKGSFSTLEIQRTEQGDSAMYLCASSFSGRAGEQYFGPGTRLTVT.

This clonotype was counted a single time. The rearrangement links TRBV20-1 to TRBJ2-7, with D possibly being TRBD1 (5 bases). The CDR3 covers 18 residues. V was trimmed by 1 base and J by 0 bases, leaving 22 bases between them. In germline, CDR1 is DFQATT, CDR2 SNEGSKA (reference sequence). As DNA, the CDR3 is TGCAGTGCTAGAGTCGGACACGAAAGTATCAGGAGCTCCTACGAGCAGTACTTC. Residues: CSARVGHESIRSSYEQYF.

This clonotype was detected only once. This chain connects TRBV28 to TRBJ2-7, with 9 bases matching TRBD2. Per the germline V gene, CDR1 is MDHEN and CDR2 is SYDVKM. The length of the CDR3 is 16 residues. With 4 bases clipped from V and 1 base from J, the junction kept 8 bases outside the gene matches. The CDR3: CASSSLREGTSYEQYF. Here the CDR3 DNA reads TGTGCCAGCAGTTCTTTGCGGGAGGGCACTTCCTACGAGCAGTACTTC.

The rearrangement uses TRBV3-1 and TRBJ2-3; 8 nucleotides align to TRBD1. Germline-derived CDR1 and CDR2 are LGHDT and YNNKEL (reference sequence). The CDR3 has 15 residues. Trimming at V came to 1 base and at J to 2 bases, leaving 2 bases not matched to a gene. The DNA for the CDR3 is TGTGCCAGCAGCCAAGGGACAGGGCACACAGATACGCAGTATTTT. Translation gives CASSQGTGHTDTQYF.

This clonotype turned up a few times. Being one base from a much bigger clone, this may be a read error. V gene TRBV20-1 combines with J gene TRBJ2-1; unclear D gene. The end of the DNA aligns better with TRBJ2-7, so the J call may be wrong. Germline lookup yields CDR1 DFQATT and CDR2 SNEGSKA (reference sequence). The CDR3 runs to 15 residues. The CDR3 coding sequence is TGCAGTGCTAGAGATCTCGAAATCTCCTACAATGAGCAGTACTTC. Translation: CSARDLEISYNEQYF.

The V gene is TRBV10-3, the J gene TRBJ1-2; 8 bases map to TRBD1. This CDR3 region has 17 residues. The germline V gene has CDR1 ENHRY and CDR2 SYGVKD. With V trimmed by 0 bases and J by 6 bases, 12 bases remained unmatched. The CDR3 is CAISESIQRTGNHGYTF. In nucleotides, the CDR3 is TGTGCCATCAGTGAGTCCATCCAGAGGACAGGGAATCATGGCTACACCTTC.

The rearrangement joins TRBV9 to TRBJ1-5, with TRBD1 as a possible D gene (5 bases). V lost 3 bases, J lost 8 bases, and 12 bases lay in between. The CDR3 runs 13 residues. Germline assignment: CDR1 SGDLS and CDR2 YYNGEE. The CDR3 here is CASSAERGEPQHF. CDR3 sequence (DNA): TGTGCCAGCAGCGCAGAGCGGGGCGAGCCCCAGCATTTT.

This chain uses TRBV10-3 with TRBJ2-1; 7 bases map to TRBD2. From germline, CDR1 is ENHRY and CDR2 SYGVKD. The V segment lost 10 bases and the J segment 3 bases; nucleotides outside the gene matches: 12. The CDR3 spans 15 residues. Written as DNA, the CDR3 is TGTGCCACCCGGCGGGCGGGAGATAACTACAATGAGCAGTTCTTC. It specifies CATRRAGDNYNEQFF.

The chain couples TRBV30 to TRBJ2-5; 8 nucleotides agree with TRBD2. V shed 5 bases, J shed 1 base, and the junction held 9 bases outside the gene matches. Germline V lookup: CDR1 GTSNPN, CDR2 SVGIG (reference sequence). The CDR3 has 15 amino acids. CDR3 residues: CAWSTGGEFQETQYF. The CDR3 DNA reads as TGTGCCTGGTCTACCGGGGGGGAATTCCAAGAGACCCAGTACTTC. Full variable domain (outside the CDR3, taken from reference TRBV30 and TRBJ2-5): SQTIHQWPATLVQPVGSPLSLECTVEGTSNPNLYWYRQAAGRGLQLLFYSVGIGQISSEVPQNLSASRPQDRQFILSSKKLLLSDSGFYLCAWSTGGEFQETQYFGPGTRLLVL.

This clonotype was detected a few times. The CDR3: CASSLAGIYGYTF. CDR3 DNA sequence: TGTGCCAGCAGTTTGGCAGGGATATATGGCTACACCTTC. The V gene is TRBV12-3 or TRBV12-4, the J gene TRBJ1-2; D is perhaps TRBD1 (5 bases). V lost 3 bases and J 5 bases, leaving 10 bases between the germline ends. This CDR3 region has 13 residues.

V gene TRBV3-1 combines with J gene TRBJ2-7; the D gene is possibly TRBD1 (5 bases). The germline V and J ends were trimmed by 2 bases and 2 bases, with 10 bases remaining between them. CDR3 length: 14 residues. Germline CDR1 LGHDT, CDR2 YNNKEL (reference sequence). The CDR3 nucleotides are TGTGCCAGCAGCCAAAGACAGAGTACCTACGAGCAGTACTTC. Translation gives CASSQRQSTYEQYF.

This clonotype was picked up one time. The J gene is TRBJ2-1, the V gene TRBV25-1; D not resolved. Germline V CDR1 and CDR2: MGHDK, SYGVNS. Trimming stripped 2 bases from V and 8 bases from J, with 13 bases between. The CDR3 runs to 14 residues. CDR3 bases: TGTGCCAGCAGTGAAGTTACAGCCTGGGATGAGCAGTTCTTC. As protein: CASSEVTAWDEQFF.

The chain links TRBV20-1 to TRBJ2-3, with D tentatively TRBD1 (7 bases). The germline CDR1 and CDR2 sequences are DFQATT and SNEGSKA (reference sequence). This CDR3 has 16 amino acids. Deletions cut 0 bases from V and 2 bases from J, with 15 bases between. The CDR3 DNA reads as TGCAGTGCTAGAGATCGGGCAGGGGGGCTCACAGATACGCAGTATTTT. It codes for CSARDRAGGLTDTQYF.

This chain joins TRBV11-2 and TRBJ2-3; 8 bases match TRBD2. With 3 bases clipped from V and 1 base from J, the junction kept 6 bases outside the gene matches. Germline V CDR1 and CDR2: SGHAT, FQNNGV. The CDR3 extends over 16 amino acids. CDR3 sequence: CASSLVGGGRTDTQYF. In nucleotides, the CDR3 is TGTGCCAGCAGCTTGGTAGGCGGGGGGCGCACAGATACGCAGTATTTT.

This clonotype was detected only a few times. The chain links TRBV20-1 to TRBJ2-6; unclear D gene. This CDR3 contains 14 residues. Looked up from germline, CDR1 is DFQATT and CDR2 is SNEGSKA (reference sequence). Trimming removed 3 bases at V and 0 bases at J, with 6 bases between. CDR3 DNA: TGCAGTGCTAGCAAACCCTCTGGGGCCAACGTCCTGACTTTC. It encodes CSASKPSGANVLTF.

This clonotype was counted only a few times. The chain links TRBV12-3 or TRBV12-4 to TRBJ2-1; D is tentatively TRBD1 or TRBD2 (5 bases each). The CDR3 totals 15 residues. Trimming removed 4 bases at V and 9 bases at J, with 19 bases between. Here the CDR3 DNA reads TGTGCCAGCAGTTACCCGGGACCCACGGGCGGTGAGCAGTTCTTC. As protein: CASSYPGPTGGEQFF.

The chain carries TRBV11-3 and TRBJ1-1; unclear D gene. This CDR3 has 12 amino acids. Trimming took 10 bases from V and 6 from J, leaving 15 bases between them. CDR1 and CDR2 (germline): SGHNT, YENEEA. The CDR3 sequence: CATGSGVAEAFF. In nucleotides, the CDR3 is TGTGCCACCGGCAGCGGGGTTGCTGAAGCTTTCTTT.

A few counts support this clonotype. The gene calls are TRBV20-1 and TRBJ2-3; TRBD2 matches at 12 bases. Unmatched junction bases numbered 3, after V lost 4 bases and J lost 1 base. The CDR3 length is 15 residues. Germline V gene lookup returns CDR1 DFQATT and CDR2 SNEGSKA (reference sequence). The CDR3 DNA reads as TGCAGTGCTATACTAGCGGGAGGAGGCACAGATACGCAGTATTTT. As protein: CSAILAGGGTDTQYF.

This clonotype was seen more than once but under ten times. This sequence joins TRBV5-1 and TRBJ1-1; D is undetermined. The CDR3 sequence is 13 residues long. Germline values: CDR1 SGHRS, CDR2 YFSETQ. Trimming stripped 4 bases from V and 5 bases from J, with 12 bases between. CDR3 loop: CASSLLLGTEAFF. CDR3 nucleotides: TGCGCCAGCAGCCTCCTTTTGGGGACTGAAGCTTTCTTT.

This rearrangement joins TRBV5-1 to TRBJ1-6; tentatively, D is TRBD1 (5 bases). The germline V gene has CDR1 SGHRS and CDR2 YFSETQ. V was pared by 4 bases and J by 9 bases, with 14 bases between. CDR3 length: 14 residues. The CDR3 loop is CASSLAGWGSPLHF. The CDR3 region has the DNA TGCGCCAGCAGCCTAGCAGGGTGGGGTTCACCCCTCCACTTT.

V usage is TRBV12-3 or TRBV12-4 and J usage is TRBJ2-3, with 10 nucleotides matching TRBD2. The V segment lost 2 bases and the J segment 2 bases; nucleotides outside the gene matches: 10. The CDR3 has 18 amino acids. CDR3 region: CASSLSRRGLAFTDTQYF. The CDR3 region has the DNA TGTGCCAGCAGTTTAAGTCGAAGGGGACTAGCGTTCACAGATACGCAGTATTTT.

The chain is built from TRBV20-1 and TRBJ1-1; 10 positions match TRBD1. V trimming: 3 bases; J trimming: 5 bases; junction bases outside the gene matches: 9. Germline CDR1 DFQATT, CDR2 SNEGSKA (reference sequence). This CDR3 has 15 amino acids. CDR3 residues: CSASRRGTGDTEAFF. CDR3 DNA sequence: TGCAGTGCTAGCCGACGTGGGACAGGGGATACTGAAGCTTTCTTT.

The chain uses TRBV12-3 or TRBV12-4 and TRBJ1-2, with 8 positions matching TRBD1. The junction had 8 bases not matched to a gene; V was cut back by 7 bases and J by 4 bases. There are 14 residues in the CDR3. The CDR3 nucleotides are TGTGCCAGCACTCCGACAGGGGTGGGCTATGGCTACACCTTC. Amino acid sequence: CASTPTGVGYGYTF.

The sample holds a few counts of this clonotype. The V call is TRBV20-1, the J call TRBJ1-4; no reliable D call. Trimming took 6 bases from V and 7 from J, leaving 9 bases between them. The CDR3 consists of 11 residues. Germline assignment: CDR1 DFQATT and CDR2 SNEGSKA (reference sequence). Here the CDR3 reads CSAPQFEKLFF. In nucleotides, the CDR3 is TGCAGTGCGCCACAATTTGAAAAACTGTTTTTT.

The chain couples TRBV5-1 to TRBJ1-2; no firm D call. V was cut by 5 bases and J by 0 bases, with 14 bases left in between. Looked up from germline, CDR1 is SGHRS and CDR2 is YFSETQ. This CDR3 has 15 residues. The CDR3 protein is CASRDLLEANYGYTF. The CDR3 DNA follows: TGCGCCAGCAGGGACCTACTGGAGGCTAACTATGGCTACACCTTC. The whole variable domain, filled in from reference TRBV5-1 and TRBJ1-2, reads KAGVTQTPRYLIKTRGQQVTLSCSPISGHRSVSWYQQTPGQGLQFLFEYFSETQRNKGNFPGRFSGRQFSNSRSEMNVSTLELGDSALYLCASRDLLEANYGYTFGSGTRLTVV.